The clone carrying this TCR beta chain appeared a few times. Antigen: not known. The data are from a study of response to subunit inactivated influenza vaccine. Study outcomes and limitations: The study's authors posited that every seasonal influenza vaccination enlists few new T cells.

In TCRdb, the RT-PCR reads were re-called with MiXCR into one record per CDR3 protein. The sample lists fewer than 700,000 distinct CDR3 sequences; 10% to 15% were seen once. This CDR3 contains 12 residues. Germline lookup yields CDR1 MDHEN and CDR2 SYDVKM. V lost 3 bases, J lost 8 bases, and 7 bases lay in between. V and J are TRBV28 and TRBJ1-4; D is ambiguous. Sequenced here: PBMCs from blood, sampled roughly 45 days after vaccination. This clonotype was obtained from a man in his fifties or sixties who received an inactivated influenza vaccine. CDR3 DNA sequence: TGTGCCAGCAGTTTGAATAAGGAAAAACTGTTTTTT. Its translation: CASSLNKEKLFF.